This T cell receptor (beta chain) originates from a study of T cell clonotyping in hematopoietic cell transplantation. Study-level findings and limits: Cells were unsorted, so CD4 and CD8 contributions were not separated. Higher Inverse Simpson Index values in graft donor and pretransplant recipient predicted broader posttransplant TCR diversity.

Data came from immunoSEQ multiplex PCR; TCRdb stores just in-frame clones and leaves some out. The sample lists more than 40,000 clones; roughly 96% were seen once. V shed 6 bases and J shed 10 bases, with 10 bases lying between them. The CDR3 loop spans 11 amino acids. CDR1 MNHNS and CDR2 SASEGT come from the germline V gene. As to this clone: Its antigen is not identified.

The source is a man aged 30 to 39 in good health. Some clones in this sample may be carry-over from other donors' samples. Source material: peripheral blood mononuclear cells. The V gene is TRBV6-1, the J gene TRBJ2-1; tentative D call: TRBD1 (6 bases). The CDR3 coding sequence is TGTGCCAGCAGACAGGGAAACGAGCAGTTCTTC. This codes for CASRQGNEQFF.